This entry describes one T cell receptor (beta chain). These data are taken from a study of T cell changes during pregnancy in multiple sclerosis. Clones were read by immunoSEQ multiplex PCR, and TCRdb kept only the in-frame ones, dropping some. The data contain approximately 40,000 clones, 85% to 95% of them singletons. The CDR3 contains 16 residues. The germline V gene encodes CDR1 MGHRA and CDR2 YSYEKL. The V end was cut by 4 bases, the J end by 0 bases, with 14 bases between. V is TRBV4-1 and J is TRBJ2-3, with D possibly being TRBD2 (6 bases). The specimen was peripheral blood. This clonotype was sampled from a female donor with multiple sclerosis, enrolled in a pregnancy study. The CDR3, as DNA: TGCGCCAGCAGCCCCTGGCTAGCGTCTAGCACAGATACGCAGTATTTT. This sequence encodes CASSPWLASSTDTQYF.